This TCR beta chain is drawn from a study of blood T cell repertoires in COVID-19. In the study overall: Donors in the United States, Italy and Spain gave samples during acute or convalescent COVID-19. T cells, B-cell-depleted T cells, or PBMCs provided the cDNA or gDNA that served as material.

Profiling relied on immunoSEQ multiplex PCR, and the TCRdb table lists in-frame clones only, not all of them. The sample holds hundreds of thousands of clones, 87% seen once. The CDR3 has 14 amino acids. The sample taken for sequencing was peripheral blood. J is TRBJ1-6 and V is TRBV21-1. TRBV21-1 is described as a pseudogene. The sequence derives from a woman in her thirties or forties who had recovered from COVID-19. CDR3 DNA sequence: TGTGCCAGCAGCCTACTAGGGAACAATTCACCCCTCCACTTT. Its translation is CASSLLGNNSPLHF.